What follows describes a single TCR beta chain. The CDR3 consists of 15 residues. Per the germline V gene, CDR1 is MNHEY and CDR2 is SVGAGI. Trimming removed 0 bases from V and 9 bases from J, with 17 bases in between. Averaging approximately 0.11 L, one heparinised blood draw was given by each donor. This sample was included in a study of beta chain features in type 1 diabetes. The whole isolated RNA underwent reverse transcription, so sequencing captured expressed TCRB transcripts. Only in-frame clones appear in the TCRdb table, and some are missing; sequencing was by immunoSEQ multiplex PCR. The table includes under 900,000 clones, about 17% detected once.

The chain uses TRBV6-5 and TRBJ2-5, with D perhaps matching TRBD2 (5 bases). Source material: naive CD4+ T cells from blood. The receptor's source is a woman aged 18-30 years in good health. CDR3 sequence: CASSYSTPGVGAQYF. CDR3 sequence (DNA): TGTGCCAGCAGTTACTCGACTCCCGGGGTTGGGGCCCAGTACTTC.